The 30 T cell receptor beta chains below were found in one sample sequenced in a study of response to subunit inactivated influenza vaccine. TCRdb independently ran MiXCR on the RT-PCR reads; one entry per CDR3 protein. The sample includes under 200,000 distinct CDR3 sequences, about 11% seen only once; the top ten take 9.5% to 15%. Source: non-naive T cells sorted from PBMCs, taken about 40 days after vaccination. The receptors shown here come from a man aged 50 or older who received an inactivated influenza vaccine.

The chain joins TRBV7-9 to TRBJ2-1; D may match TRBD1 or TRBD2 (5 bases each). V gave up 2 bases and J gave up 10 bases, with 15 bases separating them. The CDR3 contains 14 residues. Per germline, CDR1 SEHNR and CDR2 FQNEAQ (reference sequence). CDR3 in amino acids: CASSLLVRDHEQFF. The DNA for the CDR3 is TGTGCCAGCAGCTTATTGGTAAGGGACCACGAGCAGTTCTTC.

This clonotype was counted at least ten times. The chain recombines TRBV29-1 with TRBJ2-3; 9 bases align to TRBD2. The CDR3 has 16 residues. CDR1 is SQVTM, CDR2 ANQGSEA, per germline. V lost 0 bases and J lost 5; bases outside the gene matches: 9. In DNA, the CDR3 is TGCAGCGTTGAAGATTTTAAGGAGACTAGCGGAGATACGCAGTATTTT. This translates into CSVEDFKETSGDTQYF.

This clonotype showed up just a few times. The V call is TRBV14, the J call TRBJ2-7; D gene unclear. Germline-derived CDR1 and CDR2 are SGHDN and FVKESK. This CDR3 region has 12 residues. Trimming took off 2 bases at V and 7 bases at J, with 9 bases between the two ends. The CDR3 DNA sequence: TGTGCCAGCAGCCAATTCTCTGGGGAGCAGTACTTC. This encodes CASSQFSGEQYF.

The V and J genes are TRBV29-1 and TRBJ2-1, with 9 bases aligning to TRBD2. With V trimmed by 5 bases and J by 6 bases, 8 bases remained unmatched. There are 14 residues in the CDR3. Germline-derived CDR1 and CDR2 are SQVTM and ANQGSEA. CDR3 DNA sequence: TGCAGCGTTAAAAGGGCTAGCGGGACCAATGAGCAGTTCTTC. Amino acid sequence: CSVKRASGTNEQFF.

This clonotype was seen at least ten times. V and J are TRBV7-9 and TRBJ2-1, with 8 bases matching TRBD1. J lost 3 bases, V lost 1 base, and 2 bases had no gene match. Germline V gene data show CDR1 as SEHNR and CDR2 as FQNEAQ (reference sequence). CDR3 size: 15 residues. The CDR3 region has the DNA TGTGCCAGCAGCTTAGGGACAGGGCACTACAATGAGCAGTTCTTC. This codes for CASSLGTGHYNEQFF.

The chain recombines TRBV28 with TRBJ1-6; D is unclear. The length of the CDR3 is 16 residues. Germline CDR1 reads MDHEN; CDR2 reads SYDVKM. V lost 5 bases and J lost 0, with 11 bases in between. The CDR3 protein is CASSQAGSSYNSPLHF. The CDR3 region has the DNA TGTGCCAGCAGTCAGGCGGGGAGCTCCTATAATTCACCCCTCCACTTT. Combining the CDR3 with reference TRBV28 and TRBJ1-6 gives the whole variable domain DVKVTQSSRYLVKRTGEKVFLECVQDMDHENMFWYRQDPGLGLRLIYFSYDVKMKEKGDIPEGYSVSREKKERFSLILESASTNQTSMYLCASSQAGSSYNSPLHFGNGTRLTVT.

This clonotype has only a few counts. The chain uses TRBV7-2 and TRBJ2-7; the D is unclear. Per the germline V gene, CDR1 is SGHTA and CDR2 is FQGNSA. Deletions cut 0 bases from V and 0 bases from J, with 6 bases between. The CDR3 is made up of 14 amino acids. The CDR3 loop is CASSLAVSSYEQYF. Here the CDR3 DNA reads TGTGCCAGCAGCTTAGCGGTCAGCTCCTACGAGCAGTACTTC.

There are a few counts of this clonotype. The chain links TRBV28 to TRBJ1-5; D is unresolved. Deletions cut 5 bases from V and 4 bases from J, with 12 bases between. The germline gives CDR1 MDHEN, CDR2 SYDVKM. The CDR3 loop spans 14 amino acids. CDR3 sequence: CASSLPRLNQPQHF. CDR3 nucleotides: TGTGCCAGCAGTCTCCCCCGATTGAATCAGCCCCAGCATTTT. Drawing the rest from reference TRBV28 and TRBJ1-5, the complete variable domain is DVKVTQSSRYLVKRTGEKVFLECVQDMDHENMFWYRQDPGLGLRLIYFSYDVKMKEKGDIPEGYSVSREKKERFSLILESASTNQTSMYLCASSLPRLNQPQHFGDGTRLSIL.

This clonotype was found many times. V and J are TRBV5-1 and TRBJ2-2; the match to TRBD1 covers 9 bases. CDR1 and CDR2 (germline): SGHRS, YFSETQ. After removal of 2 bases from V and 6 bases from J, the junction contained 8 bases not matched to a gene. This CDR3 is built from 16 residues. CDR3 loop: CASSLSGQGTAGELFF. CDR3 nucleotide sequence: TGCGCCAGCAGCTTATCTGGACAGGGGACGGCCGGGGAGCTGTTTTTT.

The chain links TRBV5-6 to TRBJ1-2; TRBD1 is a possible D gene (6 bases). V was cut by 1 base and J by 6 bases, with 16 bases left in between. Germline loops: CDR1 SGHDT, CDR2 YYEEEE. This CDR3 contains 15 residues. The CDR3 loop is CASSLTPYGQNGYTF. The CDR3 region has the DNA TGTGCCAGCAGCTTGACCCCGTATGGACAGAATGGCTACACCTTC.

This clonotype was detected a few times. The CDR3 reads CASSPLRGDTEAFF. As DNA, the CDR3 is TGTGCCAGCAGCCCGTTAAGGGGAGACACTGAAGCTTTCTTT. The chain has TRBV3-1 and TRBJ1-1; D is perhaps TRBD1 (5 bases). Trimming shortened V by 4 bases and J by 3 bases, and 12 bases separated the two germline ends. The CDR3 has 14 residues. The germline V gene encodes CDR1 LGHDT and CDR2 YNNKEL (reference sequence).

The gene calls are TRBV15 and TRBJ2-3; 8 bases map to TRBD1. This CDR3 region has 16 residues. Per the germline V gene, CDR1 is LNHNV and CDR2 is YYDKDF (reference sequence). Trimming at V came to 4 bases and at J to 3 bases, leaving 9 bases not matched to a gene. CDR3 loop: CATSTGQGIMTDTQYF. The CDR3, as DNA: TGTGCCACCAGCACCGGACAGGGTATTATGACAGATACGCAGTATTTT.

The rearrangement uses TRBV18 and TRBJ1-2, with 9 bases lining up with TRBD1. There are 14 residues in the CDR3. Germline V CDR1 and CDR2: KGHSH, LQKENI. Trimming removed 3 bases from V and 7 bases from J; junction bases left unmatched: 6. Here the CDR3 DNA reads TGTGCCAGCTCACCGGCTACAGGGGGCGCTGGCTACACCTTC. It codes for CASSPATGGAGYTF.

This clonotype was seen a few times. The J gene is TRBJ2-7, the V gene TRBV9; D unclear. V shed 0 bases and J shed 6 bases, with 10 bases lying between them. The CDR3 is 13 residues long. CDR1 is SGDLS and CDR2 is YYNGEE in the germline V gene. The CDR3 sequence: CASSVVSDSEQYF. The DNA of the CDR3 is TGTGCCAGCAGCGTAGTATCCGATTCCGAGCAGTACTTC.

The chain combines TRBV11-2 with TRBJ2-7; 8 nucleotides align to TRBD2. V was clipped by 5 bases and J by 0 bases; unmatched bases: 9. Per the germline V gene, CDR1 is SGHAT and CDR2 is FQNNGV. CDR3 length: 16 residues. The CDR3 loop is CASSQAGLAGSYEQYF. CDR3 nucleotides: TGTGCCAGCAGCCAGGCGGGGCTAGCGGGCTCCTACGAGCAGTACTTC.

This clonotype was observed at least ten times. CDR3 bases: TGTGCCAGCAGCTTAGACGACAGGGTTGGTTACGAGCAGTACTTC. Encoded protein: CASSLDDRVGYEQYF. The genes are TRBV7-2 and TRBJ2-7; 7 positions agree with TRBD1. The CDR3 has 15 amino acids. In germline, CDR1 is SGHTA, CDR2 FQGNSA. The junction had 7 bases not matched to a gene; V was cut back by 1 base and J by 4 bases.

This clonotype came up a few times. The V gene is TRBV2, the J gene TRBJ2-5; D is unclear. The CDR3 has 11 residues. V dropped 1 base and J dropped 7 bases, with 4 bases sitting between them. Germline V gene sequence: CDR1 SNHLY, CDR2 FYNNEI. The CDR3 sequence: CASSEGGTQYF. CDR3 DNA: TGTGCCAGCAGTGAAGGTGGGACCCAGTACTTC.

The chain employs TRBV6-5 and TRBJ2-7; D possibly corresponds to TRBD2 (5 bases). Trimming pared 4 bases from V and 0 bases from J, leaving 13 bases between. This CDR3 is 15 amino acids long. CDR1 is MNHEY and CDR2 is SVGAGI in the germline V gene. This chain's CDR3 is CASSFGRGSSYEQYF. The CDR3 coding sequence is TGTGCCAGCAGTTTTGGCCGAGGGAGCTCCTACGAGCAGTACTTC.

The CDR3 loop reads CASSQDIGTEQYF. The CDR3 nucleotides read TGTGCCAGCAGCCAAGACATAGGGACCGAGCAGTACTTC. The chain employs TRBV3-1 and TRBJ2-7; either TRBD1 or TRBD2 may fit D (5 bases each). This CDR3 is built from 13 residues. The V end lost 0 bases, the J end lost 6 bases, and 9 bases lay between the germline ends. Germline lookup yields CDR1 LGHDT and CDR2 YNNKEL (reference sequence).

This clonotype was recorded a few times. The chain links TRBV28 to TRBJ1-5; 8 bases match TRBD1. Per germline, CDR1 MDHEN and CDR2 SYDVKM. Losses at the gene ends were 6 bases for V and 0 bases for J; bases not matched to a gene: 1. There are 14 residues in the CDR3. The CDR3 loop reads CASRQGGSNQPQHF. CDR3 in DNA: TGTGCCAGCAGACAGGGGGGTAGCAATCAGCCCCAGCATTTT.

The rearrangement links TRBV5-5 to TRBJ2-2; 8 nucleotides match TRBD2. The V gene's germline CDR1 is SGHKS and CDR2 YYEKEE (reference sequence). CDR3 length equals 15 residues. Unmatched junction bases numbered 7, after V lost 4 bases and J lost 5 bases. The CDR3 DNA sequence: TGTGCCAGCAGCCCGGGGGGGCCGGGGACCGGGGAGCTGTTTTTT. Translation gives CASSPGGPGTGELFF.

The rearrangement joins TRBV28 to TRBJ2-7; tentatively, D is TRBD1 (6 bases). Germline loops: CDR1 MDHEN, CDR2 SYDVKM. The CDR3 totals 13 residues. The V gene lost 5 bases and the J gene lost 5 bases, with 13 bases spanning the gap. The DNA for the CDR3 is TGTGCCAGCAGTCTACAGGGTGCGAACGAGCAGTACTTC. Its protein is CASSLQGANEQYF.

The gene calls are TRBV7-9 and TRBJ2-1, with 7 bases fitting TRBD2. The CDR3 sequence is 16 residues long. Germline V lookup: CDR1 SEHNR, CDR2 FQNEAQ (reference sequence). V lost 2 bases to trimming and J lost 5 bases; unmatched junction nucleotides: 9. This CDR3 is CASSLSYSGYHNEQFF. The DNA for the CDR3 is TGTGCCAGCAGCTTATCTTATAGCGGGTATCACAATGAGCAGTTCTTC.

This clonotype was detected ten times or more. This chain uses TRBV28 with TRBJ2-4; 7 nucleotides match TRBD1. Trimming removed 4 bases from V and 1 base from J; junction bases left unmatched: 10. This CDR3 contains 17 residues. The germline CDR1 and CDR2 sequences are MDHEN and SYDVKM. CDR3 DNA sequence: TGTGCCAGCAGTTCATACAGGGGCCGTACCGCCAAAAACATTCAGTACTTC. Amino acids: CASSSYRGRTAKNIQYF.

V is TRBV7-2 and J is TRBJ2-5, with D possibly matching TRBD1 (5 bases). From germline, CDR1 is SGHTA and CDR2 FQGNSA. There are 15 residues in the CDR3. The V gene lost 5 bases and the J gene lost 4 bases, with 17 bases spanning the gap. The CDR3 DNA follows: TGTGCCAGCAGCCCACGTGGGGCTTGGGCAGAGACCCAGTACTTC. Translation gives CASSPRGAWAETQYF.

This clonotype was seen a handful of times. V gene TRBV7-9 combines with J gene TRBJ1-2; possibly TRBD1 for D (6 bases). Trimming shortened V by 0 bases and J by 10 bases, and 9 bases separated the two germline ends. Per the germline V gene, CDR1 is SEHNR and CDR2 is FQNEAQ (reference sequence). The CDR3 has 12 amino acids. The CDR3 region has the DNA TGTGCCAGCAGCTTAGCGGGGGCCTACTACACCTTC. Encoded protein: CASSLAGAYYTF.

CDR3 sequence: CAIRVSSSGNTIYF. CDR3 nucleotides: TGTGCCATCAGGGTGTCATCCTCTGGAAACACCATATATTTT. This rearrangement joins TRBV10-3 to TRBJ1-3; D unresolved. CDR3 length: 14 amino acids. The V gene's germline CDR1 is ENHRY and CDR2 SYGVKD. Trimming took 6 bases from V and 0 from J, leaving 9 bases between them.

A few counts support this clonotype. The chain joins TRBV6-5 to TRBJ2-7; D might be TRBD2 (6 bases). The germline V and J ends were trimmed by 2 bases and 7 bases, with 12 bases remaining between them. The CDR3 is 13 amino acids. Per germline, CDR1 MNHEY and CDR2 SVGAGI. The CDR3 DNA reads as TGTGCCAGCAGTTACCAGGCCGCGGGAGAGCAGTACTTC. Encoded protein: CASSYQAAGEQYF.

The CDR3 protein is CASSYEGLTPYEQYF. CDR3 coding DNA: TGTGCCAGCAGTTACGAAGGACTAACCCCCTACGAGCAGTACTTC. V gene TRBV6-2 or TRBV6-3 combines with J gene TRBJ2-7, with a tentative D call TRBD2 (6 bases). The germline V gene encodes CDR1 MNHEY and CDR2 SVGEGT. This CDR3 is 15 amino acids long. V dropped 2 bases and J dropped 2 bases, with 13 bases sitting between them.

This clonotype was counted many times. This sequence joins TRBV20-1 and TRBJ2-1; 9 nucleotides match TRBD2. This CDR3 has 15 amino acids. Trimming at V came to 0 bases and at J to 6 bases, leaving 6 bases not matched to a gene. In germline, CDR1 is DFQATT, CDR2 SNEGSKA (reference sequence). The CDR3 here is CSARDGGRAFNEQFF. CDR3 bases: TGCAGTGCTAGAGACGGCGGGAGGGCCTTCAATGAGCAGTTCTTC.